This T cell receptor beta chain was recovered during a study of cytomegalovirus exposure and HLA in healthy donors. Worth noting for this clone: Its specificity is not known.

Germline V gene lookup returns CDR1 SGHVS and CDR2 FNYEAQ. The CDR3 totals 17 residues. V shed 2 bases and J shed 1 base, with 17 bases lying between them. Findings and limits, study-wide: The classifier, whose performance was assessed in both the original and validation cohorts, reportedly diagnosed cytomegalovirus status with high specificity and sensitivity. Cytomegalovirus-associated TCR beta chains were listed, numbering some 170. According to a later analysis, TCR clusters from the first cohort tended to co-occur in the roughly 110 validation repertoires.

Profiled with immunoSEQ multiplex PCR; TCRdb holds only in-frame clones, not every one. Altogether some 200,000 clones are present, more than 75% being singletons, with the ten largest covering roughly 7%. This clonotype was sampled from a man aged 30 to 45 in good health and CMV-seropositive. The V call is TRBV7-6, the J call TRBJ1-1; D gene uncertain. Sequencing was performed on PBMCs. The CDR3 protein is CASSLWTLTGSNTEAFF. As DNA, the CDR3 is TGTGCCAGCAGCTTATGGACTCTCACGGGATCGAACACTGAAGCTTTCTTT.